This entry features one TCR beta chain sequence. In the authors' methods: Using reference gene primer amplification, nucleated cell counts were estimated. Sequenced by immunoSEQ multiplex PCR; TCRdb stores in-frame clones only, minus some. V and J calls and clone size are given by that table; D and trimming were obtained from the DNA. The table includes nearly 200,000 clones, roughly 90% detected once. The data belong to a study of blood T cell repertoires in COVID-19. Study overall: Nucleic acid was either cDNA or gDNA, and it came from T cells, B-cell-depleted T cells, or PBMCs.

The CDR3 runs 14 residues. The junction had 6 bases not matched to a gene; V was cut back by 6 bases and J by 4 bases. Germline V gene data show CDR1 as MNHNY and CDR2 as SVGAGI (reference sequence). This TCR was sampled from a woman in her seventies with acute or convalescent COVID-19. The rearrangement joins TRBV6-6 to TRBJ1-1, with 9 bases fitting TRBD1. The sequenced sample consisted of peripheral blood. The CDR3 here is CASRDRGGGTEAFF. The CDR3 nucleotides are TGTGCCAGCAGGGACAGGGGTGGGGGCACTGAAGCTTTCTTT.